The subject of this entry is one T cell receptor (beta chain). What it binds is not known. Sample-barcoded 5' priming and a J-beta primer mix drove a second PCR of about 7 to 12 cycles. One entry per CDR3 protein, called by TCRdb with MiXCR from the 5' RACE reads. The table records hundreds of thousands of distinct CDR3 sequences, roughly 50% of them present only once. The germline CDR1 and CDR2 sequences are KGHSH and LQKENI. The CDR3 is made up of 15 amino acids. The data were obtained in a study of blood T cells in healthy people across ages. Study-level points and caveats: Researchers deemed the diversity estimates from one million T cells underestimates. There was a strong correlation between TCR beta diversity and naive T cell percentage.

Per-sample PBMC isolation yielded at least 6.5 million cells. The sequenced sample consisted of blood. The TCR sequence derives from a man aged 55-75 years in good health. The genes are TRBV18 and TRBJ2-5, with no clear D. With the DNA end fitting TRBJ2-7 better, the J assignment may be wrong. CDR3 amino acids: CASSRGTNPVVEQYF. CDR3 bases: TGTGCCAGCTCAAGAGGAACCAATCCGGTGGTCGAGCAGTACTTC.